The sequence of this T cell receptor (beta chain) was determined in a study of blood T cells in healthy people across ages. PCR was performed a second time for roughly 7 to 11 cycles using a sample-barcoded 5' primer and a J-beta primer mix. A template-switch adaptor that had 12 random nucleotides put a tag on each cDNA molecule. TCRdb passed the 5' RACE reads through MiXCR, listing each CDR3 protein once. The sample holds fewer than 800,000 distinct CDR3 sequences, approximately 50% seen once. The CDR3 loop spans 12 amino acids. CDR1 is MDHEN and CDR2 is SYDVKM in the germline V gene. V was pared by 3 bases and J by 3 bases, with 6 bases between. With regard to this clonotype: Antigen: not known.

Overall study findings and caveats: Per million T cells, the diversity of TCR beta decreased roughly linearly as age advanced.

The receptor was derived from a woman aged 55-70 years in good health. The chain is built from TRBV28 and TRBJ2-7; no definite D call. The sequenced sample consisted of blood. The CDR3: CASSFLDYEQYF. The CDR3 nucleotides read TGTGCCAGCAGTTTTCTTGACTACGAGCAGTACTTC. Combining the CDR3 with reference TRBV28 and TRBJ2-7 gives the whole variable domain DVKVTQSSRYLVKRTGEKVFLECVQDMDHENMFWYRQDPGLGLRLIYFSYDVKMKEKGDIPEGYSVSREKKERFSLILESASTNQTSMYLCASSFLDYEQYFGPGTRLTVT.